This is a list of T cell receptor beta chains from one sample in a study of regulatory T cells in long-lasting Graves disease. TCRdb re-derived calls from the multiplex PCR reads in MiXCR, one entry per CDR3 protein. The sample carries about 290,000 distinct CDR3 sequences, roughly 21% recorded once. The sequences come from peripheral blood mononuclear cells (PBMCs), collected when the disease was refractory, from a patient treated with antithyroid drugs. The receptors were sampled from a female donor with Graves disease. CDR3s include the opening cysteine and the closing phenylalanine or tryptophan. The D gene is left open where the match is weak. Size is omitted from some rows. Given values are once, few, many or a class for expanded clones.

v_gene,len,j_gene,d_gene,abundance,CDR3aa,CDR3nt
TRBV7-2,15,TRBJ2-5,-,few,CASSLGWAGQETQYF,TGTGCCAGCAGCTTAGGGTGGGCAGGCCAAGAGACCCAGTACTTC
TRBV6-2/TRBV6-3,16,TRBJ1-5,-,-,CASSYYAGEGNQPQHF,TGTGCCAGCAGTTATTACGCAGGCGAGGGCAATCAGCCCCAGCATTTT
TRBV27,13,TRBJ1-2,-,-,CASSSGLFFGYTF,TGTGCCAGCAGTTCGGGACTATTCTTTGGCTACACCTTC
TRBV12-3/TRBV12-4,13,TRBJ2-7,-,many,CASSPEDRPEQYF,TGTGCCAGCAGCCCTGAAGACCGTCCCGAGCAGTACTTC
TRBV27,16,TRBJ2-6,-,many,CASRPLPPRGANVLTF,TGTGCCAGCAGACCCCTCCCCCCGCGGGGGGCCAACGTCCTGACTTTC
TRBV28,18,TRBJ2-7,TRBD2,-,CASSPPLLTSGNSYEQYF,TGTGCCAGCAGTCCCCCCCTTTTGACTAGCGGGAATTCCTACGAGCAGTACTTC
TRBV9,15,TRBJ1-3,-,few,CASSVGRPPGNTIYF,TGTGCCAGCAGCGTAGGACGGCCGCCTGGAAACACCATATATTTT
TRBV30,13,TRBJ2-2,TRBD1,-,CAWEQGAIGELFF,TGTGCCTGGGAACAGGGGGCGATCGGGGAGCTGTTTTTT
TRBV7-2,12,TRBJ2-1,-,once,CASSRQNNEQFF,TGTGCCAGCAGTCGACAAAACAATGAGCAGTTCTTC
TRBV7-2,18,TRBJ2-5,TRBD2,many,CASSRDPRLAGGLETQYF,TGTGCCAGCAGCCGCGACCCCCGACTAGCGGGAGGTTTGGAGACCCAGTACTTC
TRBV7-2,15,TRBJ1-1,-,once,CASSLGLRLNTEAFF,TGTGCCAGCAGCTTAGGACTCCGCTTGAACACTGAAGCTTTCTTT
TRBV30,13,TRBJ2-7,-,-,CAWRSPPGLEQYF,TGTGCCTGGAGGAGCCCCCCCGGCCTTGAGCAGTACTTC
TRBV28,16,TRBJ1-4,-,many,CASSSHGGEVNEKLFF,TGTGCCAGCAGTTCCCATGGGGGAGAGGTGAATGAAAAACTGTTTTTT
TRBV15,17,TRBJ1-6,-,many,CATSRGAGSLLNSPLHF,TGTGCCACCAGCAGAGGCGCCGGGTCCCTTCTCAATTCACCCCTCCACTTT
TRBV3-1,14,TRBJ2-7,TRBD2,-,CASSQQGLAHEQYF,TGTGCCAGCAGCCAACAGGGACTAGCTCACGAGCAGTACTTC
TRBV28,14,TRBJ2-7,-,many,CASSWAGPSYEQYF,TGTGCCAGCAGTTGGGCAGGGCCCTCCTACGAGCAGTACTTC
TRBV6-9,12,TRBJ2-7,-,few,CASSSSTYEQYF,-
TRBV5-1,13,TRBJ2-2,-,many,CASSLEGTGELFF,TGCGCCAGCAGCTTGGAGGGCACCGGGGAGCTGTTTTTT
TRBV19,17,TRBJ1-4,TRBD1,-,CASRKLGTAATSEKLFF,TGTGCCAGTAGGAAACTTGGGACAGCGGCAACTAGTGAAAAACTGTTTTTT
TRBV6-2/TRBV6-3,15,TRBJ1-2,-,many,CASSYLLSPNYGYTF,TGTGCCAGCAGTTATCTTCTATCTCCTAACTATGGCTACACCTTC
TRBV5-6,14,TRBJ2-5,-,few,CASSLAGPQETQYF,TGTGCCAGCAGCTTGGCCGGCCCGCAAGAGACCCAGTACTTC
TRBV7-9,15,TRBJ2-4,-,many,CASSLFGGAENIQYF,TGTGCCAGCAGCTTATTTGGGGGAGCCGAAAACATTCAGTACTTC
TRBV3-1,15,TRBJ2-7,TRBD2,many,CASSQDLAESYEQYF,TGTGCCAGCAGCCAAGATCTAGCGGAGTCCTACGAGCAGTACTTC
TRBV12-3/TRBV12-4,16,TRBJ2-2,TRBD2,many,CASSSGTRRLNGELFF,TGTGCCAGCAGCTCCGGGACTAGGCGGTTGAACGGGGAGCTGTTTTTT
TRBV28,15,TRBJ2-7,-,many,CASSLEALSTYEQYF,TGTGCCAGCAGTTTAGAGGCCTTGTCGACCTACGAGCAGTACTTC
TRBV19,16,TRBJ1-1,-,-,CASSIDQGSGNTEAFF,TGTGCCAGTAGTATAGATCAGGGGAGCGGGAACACTGAAGCTTTCTTT